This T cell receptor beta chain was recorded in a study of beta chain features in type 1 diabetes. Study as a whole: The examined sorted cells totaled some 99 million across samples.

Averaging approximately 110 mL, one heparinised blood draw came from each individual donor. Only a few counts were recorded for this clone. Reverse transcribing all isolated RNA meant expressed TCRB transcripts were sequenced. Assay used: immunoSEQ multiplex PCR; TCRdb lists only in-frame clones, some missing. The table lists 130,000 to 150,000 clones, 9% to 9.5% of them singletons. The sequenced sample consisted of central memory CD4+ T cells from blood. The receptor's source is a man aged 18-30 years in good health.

In DNA form, the CDR3 reads TGTGCCAGTAGTAGAGGACAGGGGGCTACAACCTACGAGCAGTACTTC. It is translated as CASSRGQGATTYEQYF. The chain carries TRBV19 and TRBJ2-7, with 11 bases that match TRBD1. Germline CDR1 LNHDA, CDR2 SQIVND (reference sequence). CDR3 length: 16 residues. With V trimmed by 4 bases and J by 2 bases, 7 bases remained unmatched.